One sample yielded the 19 T cell receptor beta chains listed below, sequenced in a study of monozygotic twins with inflammatory bowel disease. Reprocessing the 5' RACE reads, TCRdb reports a single entry for every CDR3 protein and omits DNA. Across nearly 450,000 distinct CDR3 sequences, the top ten clones capture 2% to 2.5% of the sample. The sequenced sample was blood. The receptors stem from a human donor with ulcerative colitis or Crohn's disease, or a healthy co-twin of an affected twin (not recorded which).

V usage is TRBV10-3 and J usage is TRBJ1-5. In germline, CDR1 is ENHRY, CDR2 SYGVKD. The CDR3 covers 12 residues. The CDR3 protein is CAISEINQPQHF.

The chain links TRBV5-1 to TRBJ1-1. The CDR3 has 13 residues. Germline V gene sequence: CDR1 SGHRS, CDR2 YFSETQ. The CDR3 sequence is CASSFGGWTEAFF.

This chain links TRBV28 with TRBJ2-4; absent DNA, TCRdb's TRBD1 call cannot be checked. The germline V gene has CDR1 MDHEN and CDR2 SYDVKM. This CDR3 comprises 14 residues. CDR3: CASTGQRSKNIQYF.

The chain recombines TRBV3-1 with TRBJ2-1; TCRdb's assignment of TRBD2 cannot be checked, as there is no DNA. Germline V gives CDR1 LGHDT, CDR2 YNNKEL (reference sequence). The CDR3 is 14 amino acids. This CDR3 is CASSHSFTSEEQFF.

The chain combines TRBV11-2 with TRBJ1-1. This CDR3 is built from 14 residues. Germline CDR1 is SGHAT and CDR2 is FQNNGV. The CDR3 sequence is CASSLQQALGEAFF.

The chain recombines TRBV5-1 with TRBJ2-4; the TCRdb call, TRBD2, lacks DNA for checking. The V gene's germline CDR1 is SGHRS and CDR2 YFSETQ. This CDR3 comprises 13 residues. The CDR3 region is CASSLAGEDIQYF. Supplemented by reference TRBV5-1 and TRBJ2-4, the full variable domain reads KAGVTQTPRYLIKTRGQQVTLSCSPISGHRSVSWYQQTPGQGLQFLFEYFSETQRNKGNFPGRFSGRQFSNSRSEMNVSTLELGDSALYLCASSLAGEDIQYFGAGTRLSVL.

The chain is built from TRBV7-9 and TRBJ1-1. CDR1 SEHNR and CDR2 FQNEAQ come from the germline V gene (reference sequence). This CDR3 has 14 amino acids. CDR3 sequence: CASSPNRDYQEAFF.

J is TRBJ1-2 and V is TRBV20-1; with no DNA, the TCRdb D assignment of TRBD1 cannot be verified. The CDR3 contains 14 residues. Looked up from germline, CDR1 is DFQATT and CDR2 is SNEGSKA (reference sequence). The CDR3 loop is CSAEARREGGGYTF.

This rearrangement joins TRBV29-1 to TRBJ1-2; TCRdb reports TRBD1, a call that lacks DNA to check it against. Germline CDR1 reads SQVTM; CDR2 reads ANQGSEA. The CDR3 length is 15 residues. CDR3 sequence: CSVVGGDFSNYGYTF.

The rearrangement links TRBV27 to TRBJ2-7. The CDR3 runs 11 residues. CDR1 and CDR2 (germline): MNHEY, SMNVEV (reference sequence). This CDR3 reads CARNCSYEQYF.

This chain uses TRBV7-2 with TRBJ2-1; no DNA is available, so the TRBD1 call from TCRdb remains unchecked. Germline CDR1 SGHTA, CDR2 FQGNSA. This CDR3 comprises 15 residues. CDR3 sequence reads: CASSPLGGPYNEQFF.

This chain connects TRBV30 to TRBJ1-3. Germline V gene sequence: CDR1 GTSNPN, CDR2 SVGIG (reference sequence). The CDR3 loop spans 12 amino acids. The chain's CDR3 is CASTISGNTIYF.

The rearrangement joins TRBV29-1 to TRBJ1-1; with no DNA, the TCRdb D assignment of TRBD1 cannot be verified. Germline V lookup: CDR1 SQVTM, CDR2 ANQGSEA. This CDR3 is 13 amino acids long. CDR3 amino acids: CSVTTAMNTEAFF. The whole variable domain, filled in from reference TRBV29-1 and TRBJ1-1, reads SAVISQKPSRDICQRGTSLTIQCQVDSQVTMMFWYRQQPGQSLTLIATANQGSEATYESGFVIDKFPISRPNLTFSTLTVSNMSPEDSSIYLCSVTTAMNTEAFFGQGTRLTVV.

The J gene is TRBJ2-1, the V gene TRBV7-3; as DNA is missing, the TRBD1 call by TCRdb cannot be tested. Germline V gives CDR1 SGHTA, CDR2 FQGTGA. There are 14 residues in the CDR3. This chain's CDR3 is CASSLYGRGNEQFF.

The rearrangement joins TRBV29-1 to TRBJ1-1. Germline CDR1 SQVTM, CDR2 ANQGSEA. This CDR3 is built from 14 residues. CDR3 sequence reads: CSVEGRHRNTEAFF.

The chain uses TRBV6-5 and TRBJ1-4; TCRdb gives TRBD1 as the D gene, but with no DNA this cannot be confirmed. This CDR3 has 13 residues. Germline V CDR1 and CDR2: MNHEY, SVGAGI. The CDR3 reads CASSYGHGEKLFF.

The rearrangement links TRBV6-1 to TRBJ1-5; TCRdb designates TRBD1, a call that cannot be tested without DNA. This CDR3 spans 17 amino acids. The V gene's germline CDR1 is MNHNS and CDR2 SASEGT. CDR3 in amino acids: CASTGTGDRKGNQPQHF.

This chain joins TRBV4-2 and TRBJ2-7; TCRdb's assignment of TRBD2 cannot be checked, as there is no DNA. CDR3 size: 15 residues. Per germline, CDR1 LGHNA and CDR2 YNFKEQ. Here the CDR3 reads CASSQTSGGASEQYF.

The rearrangement uses TRBV20-1 and TRBJ2-7; without DNA, the TCRdb call of TRBD2 cannot be checked. The CDR3 has 17 amino acids. Germline V CDR1 and CDR2: DFQATT, SNEGSKA (reference sequence). The CDR3 protein is CSARPGLAEGGLYEQYF.